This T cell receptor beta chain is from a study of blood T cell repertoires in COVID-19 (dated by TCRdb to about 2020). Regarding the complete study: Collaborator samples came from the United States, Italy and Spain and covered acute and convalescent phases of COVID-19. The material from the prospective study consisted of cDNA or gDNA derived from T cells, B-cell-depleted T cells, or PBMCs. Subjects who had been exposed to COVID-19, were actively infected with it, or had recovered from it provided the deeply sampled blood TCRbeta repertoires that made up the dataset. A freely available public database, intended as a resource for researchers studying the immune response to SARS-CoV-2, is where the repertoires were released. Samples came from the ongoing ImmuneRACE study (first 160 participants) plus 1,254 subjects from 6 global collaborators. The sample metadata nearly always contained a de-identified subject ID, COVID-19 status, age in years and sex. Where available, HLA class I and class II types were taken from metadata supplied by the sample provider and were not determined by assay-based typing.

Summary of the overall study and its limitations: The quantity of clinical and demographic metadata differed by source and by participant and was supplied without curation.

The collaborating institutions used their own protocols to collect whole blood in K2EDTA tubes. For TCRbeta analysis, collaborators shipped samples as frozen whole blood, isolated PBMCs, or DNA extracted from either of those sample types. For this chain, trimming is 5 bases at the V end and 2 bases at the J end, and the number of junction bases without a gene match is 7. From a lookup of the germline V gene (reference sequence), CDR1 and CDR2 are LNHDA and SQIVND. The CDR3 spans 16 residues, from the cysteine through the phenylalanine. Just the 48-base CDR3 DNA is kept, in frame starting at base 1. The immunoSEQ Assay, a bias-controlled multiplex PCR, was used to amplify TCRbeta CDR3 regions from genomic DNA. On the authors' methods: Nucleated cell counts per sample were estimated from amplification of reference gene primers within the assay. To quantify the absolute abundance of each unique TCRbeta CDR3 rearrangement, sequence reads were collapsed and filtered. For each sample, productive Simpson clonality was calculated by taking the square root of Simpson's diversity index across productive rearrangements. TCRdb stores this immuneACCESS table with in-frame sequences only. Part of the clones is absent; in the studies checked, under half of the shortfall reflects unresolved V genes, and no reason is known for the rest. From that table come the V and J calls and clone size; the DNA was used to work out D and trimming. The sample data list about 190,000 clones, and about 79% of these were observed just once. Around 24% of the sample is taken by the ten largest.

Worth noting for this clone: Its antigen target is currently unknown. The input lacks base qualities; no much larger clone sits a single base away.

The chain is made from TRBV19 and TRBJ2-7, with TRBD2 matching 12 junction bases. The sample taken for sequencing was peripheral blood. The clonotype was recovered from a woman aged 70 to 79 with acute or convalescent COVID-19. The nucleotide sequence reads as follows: TGTGCCAGTAGTCGGACTAGCGGGATCGGAACCTACGAGCAGTACTTC. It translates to CASSRTSGIGTYEQYF.